This TCR beta chain appears in the sequencing data of a study of T-cell memory formation after mild COVID-19. General study results and limits: Memory sampled before infection contained some responding clones, suggesting cross-reactive memory joined.

This clonotype has at least ten counts. Its antigen is undetermined. There are 13 residues in the CDR3. Germline values: CDR1 ENHRY, CDR2 SYGVKD. Losses at the gene ends were 7 bases for V and 4 bases for J; bases not matched to a gene: 4. One entry per CDR3 protein results from TCRdb running MiXCR on the 5' RACE reads. Of fewer than 200,000 distinct CDR3 sequences in the sample, about 18% were seen once. The specimen sequenced was PBMCs or a T cell subset sorted from them (not recorded which). The receptor was isolated from a man younger than 35 who had mild COVID-19 (a few samples of this study predate the infection). Cell type and time point are not known. The chain uses TRBV10-3 and TRBJ1-1; 9 positions agree with TRBD1. The CDR3 protein is CAITTTGGTEAFF. DNA for the CDR3: TGTGCCATCACCACGACAGGGGGCACTGAAGCTTTCTTT.